The rows below give T cell receptor beta chains drawn from one sample of a study of T cells after yellow fever vaccination. TCRdb fed the 5' RACE reads into MiXCR, producing one record per CDR3 protein. In the table there are approximately 31,000 distinct CDR3 sequences, roughly a tenth of which are singletons. The material sequenced was PBMCs, either bulk or a sorted T-cell subset (CD4+, CD8+, memory, or dextramer-sorted; not recorded which), taken roughly 15 days after the first yellow fever vaccination. The receptor source for this set is a man younger than 35 who received the YFV17D yellow fever vaccine. CDR3s include the opening cysteine and the closing phenylalanine or tryptophan. The D gene is left open where the match is weak. Clone size is not always given. Where it is, it says once, few, many or a class for expanded clones.

v_call	clone_size	j_call	d_call	cdr3_aa	cdr3_nt
TRBV11-2	many	TRBJ1-1	.	CASSPGGQRAFF	TGTGCCAGCAGCCCCGGGGGCCAACGAGCTTTCTTT
TRBV6-2/TRBV6-3	many	TRBJ2-3	.	CASTLSDRPTDTQYF	TGTGCCAGCACCCTCTCGGACCGACCCACAGATACGCAGTATTTT
TRBV5-1	many	TRBJ2-5	TRBD2	CASSLVSGGPGVETQYF	TGCGCCAGCAGCCTCGTTAGCGGGGGGCCGGGGGTTGAGACCCAGTACTTC
TRBV5-1	many	TRBJ2-4	.	CASSLTGEVDIQYF	TGCGCCAGCAGCTTGACAGGGGAGGTTGACATTCAGTACTTC
TRBV3-1	many	TRBJ2-7	.	CASSLHAGTRAYEQYF	TGTGCCAGCAGCCTCCACGCCGGGACTCGAGCCTACGAGCAGTACTTC
TRBV7-2	.	TRBJ1-4	TRBD1	CASSAGTGLSEKLFF	TGTGCCAGCAGCGCAGGGACAGGGCTGAGTGAAAAACTGTTTTTT
TRBV20-1	many	TRBJ1-6	TRBD1	CSAKPGQDTPLHF	TGCAGTGCGAAGCCGGGACAGGACACACCCCTCCACTTT
TRBV6-5	many	TRBJ1-1	.	CASSYIGGVAFF	TGTGCCAGCAGTTACATCGGGGGCGTAGCTTTCTTT
TRBV20-1	many	TRBJ2-1	TRBD2	CSARLAGVSYNEQFF	TGCAGTGCTAGACTAGCGGGGGTTTCGTACAATGAGCAGTTCTTC
TRBV6-2/TRBV6-3	many	TRBJ1-2	.	CASSARQGSDGYTF	TGTGCCAGCAGTGCCCGGCAGGGTTCGGATGGCTACACCTTC
TRBV7-2	many	TRBJ2-1	TRBD1	CASIQGGAMNEQFF	TGTGCCAGCATCCAAGGGGGCGCTATGAATGAGCAGTTCTTC
TRBV20-1	.	TRBJ2-1	TRBD2	CSATDGSGGGAYNEQFF	TGCAGTGCGACGGACGGTAGCGGGGGGGGGGCCTACAATGAGCAGTTCTTC
TRBV3-1	many	TRBJ1-6	.	CASSHGTGEISPLHF	TGTGCCAGCAGCCATGGAACCGGGGAAATTTCACCCCTCCACTTT
TRBV7-3	many	TRBJ2-5	TRBD2	CASSLTGGAGETQYF	TGTGCCAGCAGCTTAACCGGGGGGGCAGGAGAGACCCAGTACTTC